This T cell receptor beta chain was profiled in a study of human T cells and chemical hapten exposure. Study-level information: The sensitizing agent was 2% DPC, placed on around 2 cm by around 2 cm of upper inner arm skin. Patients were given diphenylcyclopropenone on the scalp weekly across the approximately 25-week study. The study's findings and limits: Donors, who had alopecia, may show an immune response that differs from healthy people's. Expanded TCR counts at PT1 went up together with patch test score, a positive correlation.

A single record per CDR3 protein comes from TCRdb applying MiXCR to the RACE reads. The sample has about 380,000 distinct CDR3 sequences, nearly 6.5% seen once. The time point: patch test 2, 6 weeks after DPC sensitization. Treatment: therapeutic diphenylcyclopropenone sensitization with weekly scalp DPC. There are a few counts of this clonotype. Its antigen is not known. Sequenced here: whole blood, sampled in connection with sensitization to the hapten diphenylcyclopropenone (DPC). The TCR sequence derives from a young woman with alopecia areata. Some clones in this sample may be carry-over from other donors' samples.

The CDR3 DNA sequence: TGTGCCAGCAGTTCTACCGGGACTAGCGGGGGGACGGCCCTCACAGATACGCAGTATTTT. This gives the protein CASSSTGTSGGTALTDTQYF. J is TRBJ2-3 and V is TRBV28; 15 positions agree with TRBD2. Looked up from germline, CDR1 is MDHEN and CDR2 is SYDVKM. The trim removed 4 bases at V and 2 bases at J, leaving 13 bases unmatched. This CDR3 has 20 amino acids.